This TCR beta chain stems from a study of blood T cell repertoires in COVID-19 (dated by TCRdb to about 2020). For the wider study: Collaborator samples came from the United States, Italy and Spain and covered acute and convalescent phases of COVID-19. The repertoires were made available in a free public database intended to serve as a resource for research on the immune response to SARS-CoV-2. The material from the prospective study consisted of cDNA or gDNA derived from T cells, B-cell-depleted T cells, or PBMCs. The sample metadata nearly always contained a de-identified subject ID, COVID-19 status, age in years and sex. Where available, HLA class I and class II types were obtained from metadata supplied by the sample provider rather than from assay-based typing. The samples were drawn from the first 160 participants of the ongoing ImmuneRACE study and from 1,254 subjects provided by 6 global collaborators. Subjects who had been exposed to COVID-19, were actively infected with it, or had recovered from it provided the deeply sampled blood TCRbeta repertoires that made up the dataset. Paper-wide results and their limitations: The amount of clinical and demographic metadata varied by source and participant and was provided uncurated.

A second Seattle source provided samples from volunteer blood donors who had recovered from COVID-19. Whole blood was collected in K2EDTA tubes by collaborating institutions according to the institutions' own protocols. For TCRbeta analysis, collaborators shipped samples in one of three forms: frozen whole blood, isolated PBMCs, or DNA extracted from either of those sample types. On this clone itself: Its binding antigen is unknown. No much larger clone exists at a distance of one base, and base qualities are not known.

The immunoSEQ Assay, a bias-controlled multiplex PCR, was used to amplify TCRbeta CDR3 regions from genomic DNA. The original pipeline was this. The number of nucleated cells in each sample was estimated from the amplification of reference gene primers within the assay. Sequence reads were collapsed and filtered to measure the absolute abundance of every unique TCRbeta CDR3 rearrangement. For each sample, productive Simpson clonality was calculated by taking the square root of Simpson's diversity index across productive rearrangements. In its TCRdb copy, this immuneACCESS table keeps in-frame sequences only and misses some clones. Where compared with another copy, unresolved V genes explain less than half of these, and the others have no known cause. That table gives V, J and clone size, and the DNA gave D and trimming. The sample profile shows about 170,000 clones; about four fifths of them were found once. The ten largest clones add up to around 19% of the sample.

The germline V gene encodes CDR1 MNHNY and CDR2 SVGAGI (reference sequence). V is trimmed back by 7 bases and J by 3 bases, and the junction contains 5 bases that no gene match accounts for. The CDR3 spans 14 residues, from the cysteine through the phenylalanine. Of the read, only the CDR3 DNA is kept; its 42 bases are in frame from base 1. This clonotype originated in a woman in her 70s who had recovered from COVID-19. The V and J segments used are TRBV6-6 and TRBJ1-1; TRBD1 agrees with 10 junctional bases. Source material: peripheral blood. CDR3 reads: CASITDRGDTEAFF. The sequenced DNA: TGTGCCAGCATTACGGACAGGGGGGACACTGAAGCTTTCTTT.